The following is a T cell receptor (beta chain) sequence with its context. This clonotype has only a few counts. Its recognized antigen is unknown. No much larger clone exists at a distance of one base, and base qualities are not known. Donors were 40 or so systemically healthy Caucasian individuals from Russia aged roughly 6 to 90 years. Around 10 milliliters of peripheral blood were collected from each donor into EDTA-treated Vacutainer tubes. Ficoll-Paque density-gradient centrifugation was used to isolate PBMCs, with at least 6.5 million per sample. Total RNA was extracted from PBMCs with Trizol reagent, with at least 6 micrograms obtained per sample. For every donor, an aliquot of PBMCs went through flow cytometry to measure the percentages of naive CD45RAhigh/CD27high T cells. Libraries were prepared through 5' RACE. Instrument on record: Illumina HiSeq 2500. A second PCR of roughly 7 to 12 cycles was performed with a sample-barcoded 5' primer and a J-beta primer mix. A template-switch 5' adaptor carrying 12 random nucleotides introduced a unique molecular identifier onto each TCR beta cDNA molecule. Each sample yielded at least 2.5 million CDR3-containing paired-end reads. First-strand cDNA was synthesized from all RNA with the Mint cDNA synthesis kit, primed by a TRBC-specific oligonucleotide. Following uracil-DNA glycosylase treatment, all cDNA underwent a first 18-cycle PCR with the universal primers M1SS and BC2_uni_R. The authors processed their data as follows. Each sample was normalized by randomly selecting 1 million high-quality reads, each carrying a distinct molecular identifier. Reads with shared molecular identifiers were discarded instead of being binned into consensus sequences. MiTCR, set to a Q25 quality threshold and the strictest error-elimination algorithm, was used for CDR3 identification, clonotype clustering and error correction. A nonparametric unseen species model with Euler transformation was used to estimate a lower bound on total TCR beta diversity. TCRdb reanalyzed the raw reads on its own, using fastp at Q25 for trimming and MiXCR for clone calling, and kept in-frame beta chains. Entries that share a CDR3 protein sequence are merged under the most common genes and DNA. These V and J calls derive from TCRdb rather than the authors' analysis. The sample table contains around 1,000,000 distinct CDR3 sequences; only one count was recorded for approximately 25% of them. The ten largest clonotypes hold less than 0.85% of the sample.

These data come from a study of blood T cells in healthy people across ages (dated by TCRdb to 2013 to 2016). Notes on the research overall: In model experiments, template switching captured about one uniquely barcoded TCR beta cDNA molecule for every two T cells. The study measured age-related changes in TCR beta repertoire diversity using deep sequencing normalized with unique cDNA molecular identifiers. Four age groups were formed from the donors: young (average 16 years), middle-aged (around 41), aged (62) and long-lived (roughly 88). Using the same blood draw, the study looked at two additional independent replicas of 1 million unique cDNA reads for two donors, one aged 18 to 30 and the other aged 80 or older. The investigation overall reported the following: Since profiling was done on bulk unsorted PBMCs, naive and antigen-experienced compartments could not be conclusively compared. A strong correlation was found between observed TCR beta diversity and the percentage of naive T cells measured by flow cytometry. Estimates of total diversity from one million sequenced T cells were regarded as lower bounds and underestimates. Compared with the aged group, the long-lived group had more naive CD4+ T cells, fewer expanded clones and increased TCR diversity, suggesting age selection. The CMV infection status of donors was not known, potentially confounding age-related changes in expanded clonotypes. Observed TCR beta diversity per million T cells fell roughly linearly with age, and a significant reduction was already apparent by age about 38.

This same sample was also part of a study on T cells of mothers and their children. As the second paper documents: The donors were nine systemically healthy Caucasian individuals, made up of three mothers and their six children. cDNA synthesis used all of the extracted RNA, with approximately 1.4 ug of RNA in each 15 ul reaction. In the second PCR, sample barcodes and 2-4 random nucleotides were introduced via the M1S primer. Over 8 million TCR beta CDR3 reads came from each mother, compared with about 3 million reads from each child. TCR recombination output is similarly shaped by thymic selection in related and unrelated pairs, with a minor effect exerted by inherited differences. Related mother-child pairs always showed normalized repertoire overlap that was slightly higher than in unrelated mother-child pairs, though the difference was never significant. No persistent microchimeric T cell clones were found, with a detection sensitivity of approximately 94 clones per million clonotypes. The study used deep NGS to compare TCR beta repertoires of mothers and children, seeking features distinguishing related mother-child pairs from unrelated individuals. The mean age was roughly 44 +/- 4 years for the mothers and approximately 11 +/- 4 years for the children. After adapter ligation was performed with NEBNext reagents, the libraries were sequenced on an Illumina HiSeq 2000 with 100+100 nt paired-end reads. Mother and child libraries were prepared a month apart and sequenced in separate runs to prevent cross-contamination. For each donor, between roughly 450,000 and 2,300,000 distinct TCR beta clonotypes were identified. Naive TCR beta clonotypes were estimated from low-frequency clonotypes matched to each donor's FACS-determined naive share, without sorting.

The clonotype originates from a girl aged 2 to 9 in good health. Sequencing was performed on blood.

The nucleotides read TGTGCCATCAGTCCAACTAGCGATACGCAGTATTTT. Translation gives CAISPTSDTQYF. The chain joins TRBV10-3 to TRBJ2-3, and the D gene may be TRBD2, 6 bases matching. The V end loses 5 bases and the J end loses 6 bases, and a stretch of 9 bases separates them. The germline V gene supplies CDR1 ENHRY and CDR2 SYGVKD. The CDR3 holds 12 amino acids from the cysteine to the phenylalanine. The read is trimmed to its CDR3 DNA, 36 bases read in frame from base 1.